One and the same sample provided the 11 T cell receptor beta chains below, sequenced in a study of blood T cell repertoires in COVID-19. Sequencing used immunoSEQ multiplex PCR; TCRdb keeps in-frame clones, though not all of them. The sample has over 120,000 clones, roughly 90% seen once. The sequencing sample was made of peripheral blood. The origin of the receptors is a human donor in a cohort sampled during active COVID-19.

The chain is built from TRBV7-9 and TRBJ2-3; 12 nucleotides line up with TRBD2. Germline values: CDR1 SEHNR, CDR2 FQNEAQ (reference sequence). V lost 5 bases to trimming and J lost 2 bases; unmatched junction nucleotides: 5. The CDR3 consists of 16 residues. The CDR3 nucleotides read TGTGCCAGCAGCGCAACTAGCGGGGGGCCCACAGATACGCAGTATTTT. Translated: CASSATSGGPTDTQYF.

The rearrangement uses TRBV30 and TRBJ1-2, with 7 bases lining up with TRBD1. CDR3 size: 11 residues. Trimming took 8 bases from V and 9 from J; bases not matched to a gene: 9. Per germline, CDR1 GTSNPN and CDR2 SVGIG (reference sequence). The CDR3 loop is CAGQTGRRYTF. The CDR3 DNA is TGTGCCGGCCAGACAGGGAGACGCTACACCTTC.

The chain has TRBV12-3 or TRBV12-4 and TRBJ1-1; possibly TRBD1 for D (5 bases). The CDR3 extends over 13 amino acids. Trimming took 5 bases from V and 3 from J, leaving 10 bases between them. CDR3 DNA sequence: TGTGCCAGCAGTGCGCAGGGCCACACTGAAGCTTTCTTT. Translating gives CASSAQGHTEAFF.

This clone showed up many times. The chain is built from TRBV6-4 and TRBJ2-2; possible D gene TRBD2, 5 bases. CDR1 is MRHNA, CDR2 SNTAGT, per germline. Trimming removed 3 bases from V and 7 bases from J, with 15 bases in between. This CDR3 spans 15 amino acids. CDR3 nucleotide sequence: TGTGCCAGCAGTGAAAGCGCGGGTCAGGACGGGGAGCTGTTTTTT. Translating it yields CASSESAGQDGELFF.

The genes are TRBV3-1 (or the pseudogene TRBV3-2) and TRBJ2-7, with D maybe TRBD2 (5 bases). V lost 4 bases to trimming and J lost 4 bases, with 14 bases between them. The CDR3 has 14 amino acids. The germline gives CDR1 LGHDT, CDR2 YNNKEL (reference sequence). The CDR3 region has the DNA TGTGCCAGCAGCCTAAAGGACTCTACTTACGAGCAGTACTTC. Amino acids: CASSLKDSTYEQYF.

The chain is built from TRBV27 and TRBJ1-2, with 7 bases matching TRBD1. The CDR3 consists of 18 residues. The V gene's germline CDR1 is MNHEY and CDR2 SMNVEV (reference sequence). V lost 3 bases to trimming and J lost 0 bases; unmatched junction nucleotides: 13. In DNA, the CDR3 is TGTGCCAGCAGTTTTCCCGGGACAGCCGCTTTAGCTAACTATGGCTACACCTTC. Translating it yields CASSFPGTAALANYGYTF.

The chain combines TRBV3-1 (or the pseudogene TRBV3-2) with TRBJ2-7; 7 bases map to TRBD1. The V gene's germline CDR1 is LGHDT and CDR2 YNNKEL (reference sequence). V lost 3 bases and J lost 0; bases outside the gene matches: 5. The CDR3 totals 15 residues. CDR3: CASSHRDRSSYEQYF. The CDR3 nucleotides are TGTGCCAGCAGCCACCGGGACAGAAGCTCCTACGAGCAGTACTTC.

The chain is built from TRBV4-1 and TRBJ1-2; D is undetermined. The CDR3 has 15 amino acids. The germline V and J ends were trimmed by 1 base and 7 bases, with 16 bases remaining between them. Germline V gene data show CDR1 as MGHRA and CDR2 as YSYEKL. The CDR3 bases are TGCGCCAGCAGCCAAGGTTCCCCGAGGGTTGTTGGCTACACCTTC. This sequence encodes CASSQGSPRVVGYTF.

CDR3 residues: CASSVAGVDTQYF. For the CDR3, the DNA is TGTGCCAGCAGCGTAGCGGGGGTAGATACGCAGTATTTT. The chain employs TRBV9 and TRBJ2-3; D is perhaps TRBD2 (6 bases). V lost 0 bases, J lost 5 bases, and 7 bases lay in between. CDR1 is SGDLS, CDR2 YYNGEE, per germline. CDR3 length equals 13 residues.

CDR3 bases: TGTGCCAGCAGCGGGACAGGGATAGGCTACACCTTC. Encoded protein: CASSGTGIGYTF. This chain connects TRBV9 to TRBJ1-2, with TRBD1 matching 8 bases. This CDR3 is 12 amino acids long. The germline V gene has CDR1 SGDLS and CDR2 YYNGEE. V lost 3 bases and J lost 8; bases outside the gene matches: 3.

The chain uses TRBV6-2 or TRBV6-3 and TRBJ1-2; TRBD1 aligns across 7 bases. CDR3 length equals 15 residues. The V and J ends lost 6 bases and 2 bases, in that order; junction bases with no gene match: 9. CDR1 and CDR2 (germline): MNHEY, SVGEGT. In DNA, the CDR3 is TGTGCCAGCAGCAGCCCGAAGACAGGGAACTATGGCTACACCTTC. Protein: CASSSPKTGNYGYTF.